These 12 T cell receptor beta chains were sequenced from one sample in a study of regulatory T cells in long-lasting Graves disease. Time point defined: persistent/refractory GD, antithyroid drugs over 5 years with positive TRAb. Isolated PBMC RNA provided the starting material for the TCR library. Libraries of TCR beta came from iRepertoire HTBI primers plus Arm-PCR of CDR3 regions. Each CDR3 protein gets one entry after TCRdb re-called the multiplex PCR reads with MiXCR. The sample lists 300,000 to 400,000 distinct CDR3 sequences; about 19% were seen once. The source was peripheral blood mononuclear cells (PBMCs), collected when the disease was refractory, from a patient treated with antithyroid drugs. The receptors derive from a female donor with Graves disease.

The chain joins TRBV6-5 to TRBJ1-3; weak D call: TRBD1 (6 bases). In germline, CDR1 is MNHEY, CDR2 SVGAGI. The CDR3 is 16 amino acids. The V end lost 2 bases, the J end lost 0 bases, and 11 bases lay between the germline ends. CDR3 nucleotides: TGTGCCAGCAGTTACCTACGACAGGACTCTGGAAACACCATATATTTT. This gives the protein CASSYLRQDSGNTIYF.

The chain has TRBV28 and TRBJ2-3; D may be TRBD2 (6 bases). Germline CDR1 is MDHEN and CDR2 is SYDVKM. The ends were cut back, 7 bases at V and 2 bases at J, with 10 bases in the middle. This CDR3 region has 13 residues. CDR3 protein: CASTGGYTDTQYF. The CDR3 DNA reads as TGTGCCAGCACTGGAGGGTACACAGATACGCAGTATTTT.

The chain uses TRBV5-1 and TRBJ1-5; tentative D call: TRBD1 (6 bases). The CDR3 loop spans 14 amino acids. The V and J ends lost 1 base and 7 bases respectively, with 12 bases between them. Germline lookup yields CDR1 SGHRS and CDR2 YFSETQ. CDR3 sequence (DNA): TGCGCCAGCAGCTTGATGGGGGCGGGGCAGCCCCAGCATTTT. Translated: CASSLMGAGQPQHF. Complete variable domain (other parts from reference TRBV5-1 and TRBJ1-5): KAGVTQTPRYLIKTRGQQVTLSCSPISGHRSVSWYQQTPGQGLQFLFEYFSETQRNKGNFPGRFSGRQFSNSRSEMNVSTLELGDSALYLCASSLMGAGQPQHFGDGTRLSIL.

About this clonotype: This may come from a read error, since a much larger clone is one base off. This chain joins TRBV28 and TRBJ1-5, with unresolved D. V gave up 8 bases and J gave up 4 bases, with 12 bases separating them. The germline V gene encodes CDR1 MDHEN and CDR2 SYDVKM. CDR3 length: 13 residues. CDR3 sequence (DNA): TGTGCCAGCGTACGGGTAGGGAATCAGCCCCAGCATTTT. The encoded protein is CASVRVGNQPQHF.

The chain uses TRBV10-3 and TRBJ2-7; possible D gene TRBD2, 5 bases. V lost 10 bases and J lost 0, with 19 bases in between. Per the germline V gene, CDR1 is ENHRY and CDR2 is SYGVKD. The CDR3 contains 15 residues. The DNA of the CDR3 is TGTGCCAGCAGCTACCCGACGGGGAGCTCCTACGAGCAGTACTTC. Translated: CASSYPTGSSYEQYF.

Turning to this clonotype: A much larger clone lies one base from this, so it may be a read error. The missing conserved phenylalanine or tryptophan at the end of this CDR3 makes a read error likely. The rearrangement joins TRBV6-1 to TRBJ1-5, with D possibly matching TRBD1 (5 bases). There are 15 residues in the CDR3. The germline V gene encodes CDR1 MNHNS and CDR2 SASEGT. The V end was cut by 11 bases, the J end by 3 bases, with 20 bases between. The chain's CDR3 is CASRAQGVANQPQHL. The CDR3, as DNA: TGTGCCTCCCGTGCGCAGGGCGTTGCCAATCAGCCCCAGCATTTG.

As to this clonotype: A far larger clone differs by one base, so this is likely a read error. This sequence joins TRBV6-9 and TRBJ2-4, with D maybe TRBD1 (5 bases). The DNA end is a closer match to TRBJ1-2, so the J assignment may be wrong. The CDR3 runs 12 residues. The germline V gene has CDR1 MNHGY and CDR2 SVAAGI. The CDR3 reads CASSYGAHGYTF. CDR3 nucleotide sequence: TGTGCCAGCAGTTACGGGGCCCACGGCTACACCTTC.

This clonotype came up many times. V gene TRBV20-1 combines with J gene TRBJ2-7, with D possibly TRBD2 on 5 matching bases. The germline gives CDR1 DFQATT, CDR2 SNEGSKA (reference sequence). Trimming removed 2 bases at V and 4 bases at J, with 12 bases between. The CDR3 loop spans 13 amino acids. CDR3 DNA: TGCAGTGCTAGAAGTCCAACGGGGTACGAGCAGTACTTC. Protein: CSARSPTGYEQYF.

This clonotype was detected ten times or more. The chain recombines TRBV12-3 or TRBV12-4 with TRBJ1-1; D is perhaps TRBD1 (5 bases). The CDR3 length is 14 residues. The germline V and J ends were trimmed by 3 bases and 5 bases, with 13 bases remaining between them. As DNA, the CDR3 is TGTGCCAGCAGTTTTTCGATCGGGGGAACTGAAGCTTTCTTT. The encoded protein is CASSFSIGGTEAFF.

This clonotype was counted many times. CDR3 in amino acids: CASSPDPYEQYF. The DNA for the CDR3 is TGTGCCAGCAGCCCCGACCCCTACGAGCAGTACTTC. This sequence joins TRBV6-1 and TRBJ2-7; D gene ambiguous. V was pared by 6 bases and J by 2 bases, with 8 bases between. In germline, CDR1 is MNHNS, CDR2 SASEGT. CDR3 length equals 12 residues.

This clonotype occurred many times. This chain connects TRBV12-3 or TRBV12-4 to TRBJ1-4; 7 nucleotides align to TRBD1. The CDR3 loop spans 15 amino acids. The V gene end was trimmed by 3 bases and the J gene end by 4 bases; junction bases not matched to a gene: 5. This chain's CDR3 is CASSLEGALNEKLFF. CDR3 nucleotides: TGTGCCAGCAGTTTGGAGGGGGCCCTTAATGAAAAACTGTTTTTT.

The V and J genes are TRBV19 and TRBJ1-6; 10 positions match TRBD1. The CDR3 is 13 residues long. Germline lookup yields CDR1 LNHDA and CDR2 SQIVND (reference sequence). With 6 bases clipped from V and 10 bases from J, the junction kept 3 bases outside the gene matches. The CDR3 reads CASRGTGVSPLHF. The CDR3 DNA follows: TGTGCCAGTAGGGGGACAGGGGTGTCACCCCTCCACTTT.